Listed below are T cell receptor beta chains from one sample, sequenced in a study of T cell responses to AZD1222 COVID-19 vaccine. Assay used: immunoSEQ multiplex PCR; TCRdb lists only in-frame clones, some missing. This table holds roughly 170,000 clones, 88% found once. The sequencing here drew on peripheral blood, taken on day 0 of AZD1222 vaccination. These receptors were obtained from an adult in good health. CDR3s include the opening cysteine and the closing phenylalanine or tryptophan. Fields, in order: D gene, clone size, J gene, V gene, CDR3 protein, CDR3 DNA. The D gene is left open where the match is weak. Rows may omit the clone size; those that give it use once, few, many or a size class.

d_call: TRBD1; clone_size: -; j_call: TRBJ1-6; v_call: TRBV6-4; cdr3_aa: CATSPSSTGDSPLHF; cdr3_nt: TGTGCCACCTCCCCTTCATCGACAGGGGATTCACCCCTCCACTTT
d_call: TRBD1; clone_size: -; j_call: TRBJ2-2; v_call: TRBV2; cdr3_aa: CASRTGNTGELFF; cdr3_nt: TGTGCCAGCCGGACAGGGAACACCGGGGAGCTGTTTTTT
d_call: -; clone_size: -; j_call: TRBJ1-3; v_call: TRBV7-6; cdr3_aa: CASSLAVGNTIYF; cdr3_nt: TGTGCCAGCAGCTTAGCGGTTGGAAACACCATATATTTT
d_call: TRBD2; clone_size: -; j_call: TRBJ2-3; v_call: TRBV2; cdr3_aa: CASSGRPGTSGTTDTQYF; cdr3_nt: TGTGCCAGCAGTGGGCGACCCGGGACTAGCGGGACCACAGATACGCAGTATTTT
d_call: -; clone_size: -; j_call: TRBJ2-3; v_call: TRBV10-1; cdr3_aa: CASSDARGAGTDTQYF; cdr3_nt: TGCGCCAGCAGTGACGCACGGGGCGCGGGCACAGATACGCAGTATTTT
d_call: -; clone_size: -; j_call: TRBJ2-5; v_call: TRBV28; cdr3_aa: CASSFPPGSMGETQYF; cdr3_nt: TGTGCCAGCAGTTTCCCCCCTGGGTCCATGGGGGAGACCCAGTACTTC
d_call: TRBD2; clone_size: -; j_call: TRBJ2-3; v_call: TRBV10-1; cdr3_aa: CASSLLAGGSTDTQYF; cdr3_nt: TGCGCCAGCAGCCTCCTAGCGGGGGGCTCCACAGATACGCAGTATTTT
d_call: -; clone_size: -; j_call: TRBJ2-2; v_call: TRBV28; cdr3_aa: CAWGRTNTGELFF; cdr3_nt: TGTGCCTGGGGACGTACGAACACCGGGGAGCTGTTTTTT
d_call: -; clone_size: few; j_call: TRBJ1-2; v_call: TRBV7-9; cdr3_aa: CASSLEITTGVNGYTF; cdr3_nt: TGTGCCAGCAGCTTAGAGATAACCACAGGTGTGAATGGCTACACCTTC
d_call: -; clone_size: -; j_call: TRBJ1-2; v_call: TRBV6-1; cdr3_aa: CASSEGGHTLYGYTF; cdr3_nt: TGTGCCAGCAGTGAAGGGGGACACACCCTCTATGGCTACACCTTC
d_call: TRBD1; clone_size: once; j_call: TRBJ1-5; v_call: TRBV4-2; cdr3_aa: CASSQDRGPGNQPQHF; cdr3_nt: TGTGCCAGCAGCCAAGACAGGGGGCCGGGCAATCAGCCCCAGCATTTT
d_call: -; clone_size: -; j_call: TRBJ1-5; v_call: TRBV12-3/TRBV12-4; cdr3_aa: CASSLRGGQPQHF; cdr3_nt: TGTGCCAGCAGTTTAAGGGGGGGTCAGCCCCAGCATTTT
d_call: -; clone_size: -; j_call: TRBJ1-2; v_call: TRBV4-3; cdr3_aa: CASSQGFTTNYGYTF; cdr3_nt: TGCGCCAGCAGCCAAGGGTTCACGACTAACTATGGCTACACCTTC
d_call: -; clone_size: few; j_call: TRBJ2-3; v_call: TRBV27; cdr3_aa: CASSLFGNTDTQYF; cdr3_nt: TGTGCCAGCAGTTTATTCGGAAACACAGATACGCAGTATTTT
d_call: -; clone_size: -; j_call: TRBJ1-4; v_call: TRBV6-1; cdr3_aa: CASSDRFATNEKLFF; cdr3_nt: TGTGCCAGCAGTGACCGATTTGCAACTAATGAAAAACTGTTTTTT
d_call: -; clone_size: few; j_call: TRBJ2-5; v_call: TRBV7-9; cdr3_aa: CASSRPLGQETQYF; cdr3_nt: TGTGCCAGCAGCCGCCCACTCGGTCAAGAGACCCAGTACTTC